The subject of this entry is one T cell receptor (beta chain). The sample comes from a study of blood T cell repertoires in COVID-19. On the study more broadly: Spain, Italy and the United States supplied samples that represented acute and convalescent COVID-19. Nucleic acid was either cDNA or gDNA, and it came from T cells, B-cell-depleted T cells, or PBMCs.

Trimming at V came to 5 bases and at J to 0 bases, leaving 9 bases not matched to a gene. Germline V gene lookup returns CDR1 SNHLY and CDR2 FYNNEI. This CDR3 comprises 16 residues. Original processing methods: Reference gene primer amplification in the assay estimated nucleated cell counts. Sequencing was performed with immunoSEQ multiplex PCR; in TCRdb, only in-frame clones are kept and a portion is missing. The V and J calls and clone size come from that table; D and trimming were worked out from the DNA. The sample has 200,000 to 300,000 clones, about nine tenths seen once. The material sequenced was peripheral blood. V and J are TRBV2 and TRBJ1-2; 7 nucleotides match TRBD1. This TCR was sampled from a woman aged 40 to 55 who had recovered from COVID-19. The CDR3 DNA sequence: TGTGCCAGCAGTCCCCGGGGACAGACCTCTAACTATGGCTACACCTTC. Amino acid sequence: CASSPRGQTSNYGYTF. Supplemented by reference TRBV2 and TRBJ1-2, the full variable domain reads EPEVTQTPSHQVTQMGQEVILRCVPISNHLYFYWYRQILGQKVEFLVSFYNNEISEKSEIFDDQFSVERPDGSNFTLKIRSTKLEDSAMYFCASSPRGQTSNYGYTFGSGTRLTVV.